This TCR beta chain was identified during a study of tumor-infiltrating lymphocytes in oesophageal squamous cell carcinoma. With V trimmed by 4 bases and J by 7 bases, 15 bases remained unmatched. This CDR3 has 17 residues. Germline-derived CDR1 and CDR2 are SGHVS and FNYEAQ. TCRdb fed the PCR reads into MiXCR, producing one record per CDR3 protein. Counted here are some 20,000 distinct CDR3 sequences, just over 40% occurring once; the ten biggest clones make up about 11%. Sequenced material: normal esophageal tissue next to the tumor. The receptor's source is a male donor with esophageal squamous cell carcinoma. The chain carries TRBV7-6 and TRBJ2-7; 11 bases are a match to TRBD2. CDR3 DNA sequence: TGTGCCAGCAGCTCCCTGGGGCTAGCGGGAGGTTACAATGAGCAGTACTTC. Translated: CASSSLGLAGGYNEQYF.